Sequencing of this T cell receptor beta chain was carried out in a study of T cell clonotyping in hematopoietic cell transplantation. Study summary: Pretransplant recipient samples were taken after cytoreduction.

Worth noting for this clone: Antigen unknown.

Study outcomes and limitations: Higher Inverse Simpson Index values in graft donor and pretransplant recipient predicted broader posttransplant TCR diversity. Recipient TCR diversity dropped after transplant; expanded clonotypes rose from day 30 to 180.

Time point: recipient sample about 28 days before transplant, after cytoreduction. Samples: about 28 days before transplant, then days 30, 100 and 180 after. The method was immunoSEQ multiplex PCR; TCRdb's version includes in-frame clones alone and lacks a portion of them. Of roughly 49,000 clones listed, more than 75% are singletons. This CDR3 spans 14 amino acids. Germline values: CDR1 MNHNS, CDR2 SASEGT. The ends were cut back, 7 bases at V and 0 bases at J, with 13 bases in the middle. The chain combines TRBV6-1 with TRBJ2-7, with D tentatively TRBD1 or TRBD2 (5 bases each). Material: peripheral blood mononuclear cells, obtained before stem cell transplant. The sequence derives from a man aged 55 to 69 with biphenotypic leukemia. Some clones in this sample may be carry-over from other donors' samples. CDR3 amino acids: CASTPGPTSYEQYF. The CDR3 DNA sequence: TGTGCCAGCACCCCGGGACCCACCTCCTACGAGCAGTACTTC.